This T cell receptor (beta chain) appears in the sequencing data of a study of metastatic and nonmetastatic thyroid tumors. Across the whole study: It was across blood and tumor or nodule tissue from malignant and benign thyroid patients that repertoires were compared. Findings of the study overall: The reported finding was significantly higher TCR beta diversity in malignant thyroid tumors relative to benign nodules, in blood and tumor.

Trimming took 8 bases from V and 8 from J; bases not matched to a gene: 12. The germline V gene has CDR1 MNHNS and CDR2 SASEGT. The CDR3 runs 16 residues. Ahead of thyroid surgery, no patient had received treatment of any kind. This clone counts as medium-sized. Its antigen is as yet unknown. In the authors' workflow: To classify distant metastasis in papillary thyroid cancer, a model was built from CDR3 differences across clinicopathological groups. TCRdb re-called the PCR reads with MiXCR. TCRdb's processing, not the authors', yielded these V and J calls. This repertoire shows 25,000 to 35,000 clones, about 17% found once; its top ten account for 4% to 5%.

The chain recombines TRBV6-1 with TRBJ2-1; 13 nucleotides match TRBD2. The receptor was derived from a female donor with papillary thyroid cancer or a benign thyroid nodule (not recorded which). Some clones in this sample may be carry-over from other donors' samples. The sample comprised blood. CDR3 sequence reads: CASVRLAGGLRDEQFF. As DNA, the CDR3 is TGTGCCAGCGTGAGACTAGCGGGAGGTTTACGCGATGAGCAGTTCTTC.